This passage covers 17 T cell receptor beta chains from one sample sequenced in a study of blood T cell repertoires in COVID-19. TCRdb's table, derived via immunoSEQ multiplex PCR, lists solely in-frame clones and lacks some. This table holds over 300,000 clones, about 90% found once. The sample was peripheral blood. The receptors stem from a man younger than 35 with active or convalescent COVID-19.

The V call is TRBV28, the J call TRBJ1-6; possibly TRBD1 for D (5 bases). This CDR3 spans 17 amino acids. Germline-derived CDR1 and CDR2 are MDHEN and SYDVKM. V gave up 5 bases and J gave up 7 bases, with 21 bases separating them. The CDR3 sequence: CASSPRYWSGQNSPLHF. The CDR3 region has the DNA TGTGCCAGCAGTCCCCGTTACTGGTCAGGGCAGAATTCACCCCTCCACTTT.

The V gene is TRBV21-1, the J gene TRBJ2-6; no check of the table's D call, TRBD1, against the DNA was made. TRBV21-1 is designated a pseudogene. The CDR3 contains 19 residues. DNA of the CDR3: TGTGCCAGCAGCAATGATCAGGCAGGGGGAACTTCTGGGGCCAACGTCCTGACTTTC. Translation gives CASSNDQAGGTSGANVLTF.

The J gene is TRBJ2-1, the V gene TRBV5-1; 10 nucleotides match TRBD2. Germline CDR1 reads SGHRS; CDR2 reads YFSETQ. Trimming cost V 3 bases and J 0 bases; bases outside gene matches: 6. The CDR3 is 17 amino acids. CDR3 DNA: TGCGCCAGCAGCTCGGGACTAGCGTCGAGCTCCTACAATGAGCAGTTCTTC. Translation: CASSSGLASSSYNEQFF. Together with reference TRBV5-1 and TRBJ2-1, the CDR3 gives the full variable domain: KAGVTQTPRYLIKTRGQQVTLSCSPISGHRSVSWYQQTPGQGLQFLFEYFSETQRNKGNFPGRFSGRQFSNSRSEMNVSTLELGDSALYLCASSSGLASSSYNEQFFGPGTRLTVL.

The CDR3 bases are TGCGCCAGCAGCGCGGGAGGAACTAATTCACCCCTCCACTTT. The encoded protein is CASSAGGTNSPLHF. This sequence joins TRBV5-1 and TRBJ1-6; D gene ambiguous. The CDR3 has 14 amino acids. Germline V gene lookup returns CDR1 SGHRS and CDR2 YFSETQ. With 4 bases removed from V and 6 bases from J, the gap between germline ends came to 11 bases.

This chain connects TRBV9 to TRBJ2-7; D is possibly TRBD2 (7 bases). This CDR3 has 14 residues. CDR1 is SGDLS and CDR2 is YYNGEE in the germline V gene. Trimming removed 6 bases at V and 7 bases at J, with 20 bases between. The CDR3 here is CASNGGPLELEQYF. Written as DNA, the CDR3 is TGTGCCAGCAACGGGGGGCCCCTTGAGTTGGAGCAGTACTTC.

The chain couples TRBV9 to TRBJ2-7; 11 nucleotides line up with TRBD2. V trimming: 2 bases; J trimming: 6 bases; junction bases outside the gene matches: 7. From germline, CDR1 is SGDLS and CDR2 YYNGEE. The CDR3 covers 15 residues. The CDR3 loop is CASSVSGRAIGEQYF. In nucleotides, the CDR3 is TGTGCCAGCAGCGTTAGCGGGAGGGCCATAGGCGAGCAGTACTTC. The full variable domain, completed using reference TRBV9 and TRBJ2-7, is DSGVTQTPKHLITATGQRVTLRCSPRSGDLSVYWYQQSLDQGLQFLIQYYNGEERAKGNILERFSAQQFPDLHSELNLSSLELGDSALYFCASSVSGRAIGEQYFGPGTRLTVT.

The chain recombines TRBV24-1 with TRBJ2-1, with 11 bases aligning to TRBD2. The ends lost 7 bases at V and 6 bases at J; junction bases unmatched: 7. The CDR3 is 15 residues long. Germline lookup yields CDR1 KGHDR and CDR2 SFDVKD. CDR3 protein: CATSVRLAGTNEQFF. The CDR3 DNA follows: TGTGCCACCAGCGTCCGACTAGCGGGGACCAATGAGCAGTTCTTC.

This chain's CDR3 is CASTDPGQNYEQYF. As DNA, the CDR3 is TGTGCCAGTACCGACCCGGGACAGAACTACGAGCAGTACTTC. V and J are TRBV19 and TRBJ2-7; 7 positions agree with TRBD1. There are 14 residues in the CDR3. The germline CDR1 and CDR2 sequences are LNHDA and SQIVND (reference sequence). Trimming took 7 bases from V and 3 from J; bases not matched to a gene: 9.

This chain joins TRBV6-5 and TRBJ1-3; D unclear. The CDR3 loop spans 15 amino acids. Germline values: CDR1 MNHEY, CDR2 SVGAGI. V lost 2 bases to trimming and J lost 0 bases, with 8 bases between them. The CDR3 sequence is CASSYDGASGNTIYF. In DNA form, the CDR3 reads TGTGCCAGCAGTTACGACGGAGCCTCTGGAAACACCATATATTTT.

This clone was observed a few times. The chain carries TRBV3-1 (or the pseudogene TRBV3-2) and TRBJ2-1; 9 bases agree with TRBD2. Germline V CDR1 and CDR2: LGHDT, YNNKEL (reference sequence). The CDR3 is 16 amino acids. V shed 0 bases, J shed 4 bases, and the junction held 4 bases outside the gene matches. The CDR3, as DNA: TGTGCCAGCAGCCAAGATCGGAGCGGGAGGTACAATGAGCAGTTCTTC. The encoded protein is CASSQDRSGRYNEQFF.

This clone was counted between two and nine times. The chain recombines TRBV28 with TRBJ2-7; 9 bases fit TRBD1. Trimming cost V 6 bases and J 1 base; bases outside gene matches: 7. The germline V gene has CDR1 MDHEN and CDR2 SYDVKM. This CDR3 has 15 residues. CDR3 protein: CASRTQGARSYEQYF. The CDR3 DNA is TGTGCCAGCAGGACACAGGGGGCGCGTTCCTACGAGCAGTACTTC.

V gene TRBV7-2 combines with J gene TRBJ1-2; the D gene is possibly TRBD1 (6 bases). The CDR3 covers 13 residues. The germline CDR1 and CDR2 sequences are SGHTA and FQGNSA. The V gene lost 3 bases and the J gene lost 8 bases, with 13 bases spanning the gap. This CDR3 reads CASSFLTGFGYTF. CDR3 in DNA: TGTGCCAGCAGCTTTTTAACAGGGTTCGGCTACACCTTC.

This clone showed up just once. DNA of the CDR3: TGTGCCAGCAGCCAAGATTTAGGGACAGTCCAAGAGACCCAGTACTTC. This encodes CASSQDLGTVQETQYF. The genes are TRBV4-2 and TRBJ2-5; 7 nucleotides agree with TRBD1. CDR1 and CDR2 (germline): LGHNA, YNFKEQ. With V trimmed by 0 bases and J by 1 base, 5 bases remained unmatched. The CDR3 spans 16 residues.

This sequence joins TRBV9 and TRBJ2-3, with D tentatively TRBD1 (6 bases). CDR3 size: 15 residues. V was cut by 4 bases and J by 6 bases, with 18 bases left in between. CDR1 and CDR2 (germline): SGDLS, YYNGEE. CDR3 nucleotides: TGTGCCAGCAGCCCCGTGGGGGCCGGCATGGATACGCAGTATTTT. It translates to CASSPVGAGMDTQYF. Full variable domain (remainder filled in from reference TRBV9 and TRBJ2-3): DSGVTQTPKHLITATGQRVTLRCSPRSGDLSVYWYQQSLDQGLQFLIQYYNGEERAKGNILERFSAQQFPDLHSELNLSSLELGDSALYFCASSPVGAGMDTQYFGPGTRLTVL.

The J gene is TRBJ2-1, the V gene TRBV13; a weak D match, TRBD1 (6 bases). The CDR3 covers 13 residues. V lost 3 bases to trimming and J lost 6 bases, with 9 bases between them. Germline CDR1 and CDR2: PRHDT and FYEKMQ (reference sequence). CDR3 loop: CASSLDSPNEQFF. For the CDR3, the DNA is TGTGCCAGCAGCTTGGACAGTCCCAATGAGCAGTTCTTC.

The chain uses TRBV10-3 and TRBJ2-1; TRBD2 agrees at 7 bases. The germline gives CDR1 ENHRY, CDR2 SYGVKD. Unmatched junction bases numbered 13, after V lost 4 bases and J lost 7 bases. This CDR3 comprises 16 residues. The CDR3 protein is CAISGVVGGPWNEQFF. DNA for the CDR3: TGTGCCATCAGTGGAGTGGTGGGAGGGCCCTGGAATGAGCAGTTCTTC.

This chain connects TRBV9 to TRBJ1-1; D is ambiguous. The V gene's germline CDR1 is SGDLS and CDR2 YYNGEE. The V gene lost 0 bases and the J gene lost 0 bases, with 15 bases spanning the gap. There are 17 residues in the CDR3. The CDR3 loop is CASSVGVSAGLNTEAFF. The CDR3 bases are TGTGCCAGCAGCGTAGGGGTCTCCGCCGGGTTGAACACTGAAGCTTTCTTT.